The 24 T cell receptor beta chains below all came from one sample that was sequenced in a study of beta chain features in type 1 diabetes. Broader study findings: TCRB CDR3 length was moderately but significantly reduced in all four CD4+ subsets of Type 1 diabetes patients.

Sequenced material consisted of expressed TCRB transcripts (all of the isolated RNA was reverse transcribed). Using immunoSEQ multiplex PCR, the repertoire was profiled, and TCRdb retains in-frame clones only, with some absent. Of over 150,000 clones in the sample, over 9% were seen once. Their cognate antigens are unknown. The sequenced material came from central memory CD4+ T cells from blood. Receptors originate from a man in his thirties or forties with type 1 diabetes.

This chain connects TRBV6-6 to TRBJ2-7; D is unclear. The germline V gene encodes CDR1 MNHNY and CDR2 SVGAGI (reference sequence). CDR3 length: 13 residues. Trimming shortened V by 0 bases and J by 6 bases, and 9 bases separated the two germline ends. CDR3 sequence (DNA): TGTGCCAGCAGTTACTCGGTCTCGGGCGAGCAGTACTTC. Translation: CASSYSVSGEQYF.

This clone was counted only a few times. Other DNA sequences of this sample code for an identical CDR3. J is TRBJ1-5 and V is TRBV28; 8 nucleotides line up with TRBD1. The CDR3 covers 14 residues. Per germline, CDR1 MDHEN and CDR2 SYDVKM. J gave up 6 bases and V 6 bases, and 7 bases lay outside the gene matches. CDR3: CASRPTGEGQPQHF. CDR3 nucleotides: TGTGCCAGCAGACCGACAGGGGAGGGTCAGCCCCAGCATTTT.

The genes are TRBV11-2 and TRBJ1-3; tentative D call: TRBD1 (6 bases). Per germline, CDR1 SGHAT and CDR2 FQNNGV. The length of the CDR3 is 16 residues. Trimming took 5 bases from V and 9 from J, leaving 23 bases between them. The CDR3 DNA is TGTGCCAGCAGCGCAGGAGCTCCGGGACAACCGGTCACCATATATTTT. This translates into CASSAGAPGQPVTIYF.

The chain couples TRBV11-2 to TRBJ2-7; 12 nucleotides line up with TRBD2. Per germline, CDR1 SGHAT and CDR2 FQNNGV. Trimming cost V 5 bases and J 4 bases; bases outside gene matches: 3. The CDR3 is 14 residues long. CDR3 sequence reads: CASSKTSGSYEQYF. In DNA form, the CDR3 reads TGTGCCAGCAGCAAGACTAGCGGGAGTTACGAGCAGTACTTC.

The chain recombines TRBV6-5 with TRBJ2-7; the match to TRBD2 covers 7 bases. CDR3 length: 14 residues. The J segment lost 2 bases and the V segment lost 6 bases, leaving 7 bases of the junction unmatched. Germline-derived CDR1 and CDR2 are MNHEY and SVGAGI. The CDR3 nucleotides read TGTGCCAGCAGACAAACCGGGACTACCTACGAGCAGTACTTC. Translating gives CASRQTGTTYEQYF.

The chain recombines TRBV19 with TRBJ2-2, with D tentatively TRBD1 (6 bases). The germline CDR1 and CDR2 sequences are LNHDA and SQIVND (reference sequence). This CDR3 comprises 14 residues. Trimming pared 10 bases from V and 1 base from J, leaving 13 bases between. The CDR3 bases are TGTGCCACAGGGGTGGAGGTGAACACCGGGGAGCTGTTTTTT. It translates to CATGVEVNTGELFF.

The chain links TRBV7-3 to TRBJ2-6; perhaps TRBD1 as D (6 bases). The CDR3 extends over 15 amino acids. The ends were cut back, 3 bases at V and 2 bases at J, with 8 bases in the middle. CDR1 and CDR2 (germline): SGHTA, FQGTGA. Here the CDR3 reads CASSFTGPGANVLTF. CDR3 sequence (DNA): TGTGCCAGCAGCTTCACAGGGCCTGGGGCCAACGTCCTGACTTTC.

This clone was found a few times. CDR3 region: CASREGQMNTEAFF. In DNA, the CDR3 is TGTGCCAGCAGGGAGGGACAGATGAACACTGAAGCTTTCTTT. The V gene is TRBV2, the J gene TRBJ1-1; 7 bases line up with TRBD1. This CDR3 is built from 14 residues. With 6 bases clipped from V and 0 bases from J, the junction kept 4 bases outside the gene matches. Germline assignment: CDR1 SNHLY and CDR2 FYNNEI.

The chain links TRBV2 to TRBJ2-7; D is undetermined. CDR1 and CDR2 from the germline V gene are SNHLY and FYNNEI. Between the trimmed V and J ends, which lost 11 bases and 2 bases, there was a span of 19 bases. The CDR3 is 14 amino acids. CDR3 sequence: CASQGEVLTYEQYF. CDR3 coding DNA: TGTGCCTCCCAAGGAGAAGTGTTAACCTACGAGCAGTACTTC. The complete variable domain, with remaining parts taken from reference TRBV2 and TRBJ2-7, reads EPEVTQTPSHQVTQMGQEVILRCVPISNHLYFYWYRQILGQKVEFLVSFYNNEISEKSEIFDDQFSVERPDGSNFTLKIRSTKLEDSAMYFCASQGEVLTYEQYFGPGTRLTVT.

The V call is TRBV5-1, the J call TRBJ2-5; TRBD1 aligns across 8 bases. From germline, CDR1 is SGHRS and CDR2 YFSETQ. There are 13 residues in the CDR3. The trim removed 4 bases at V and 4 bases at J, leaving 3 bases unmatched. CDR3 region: CASSEDRVETQYF. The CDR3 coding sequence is TGCGCCAGCAGCGAGGACAGGGTAGAGACCCAGTACTTC.

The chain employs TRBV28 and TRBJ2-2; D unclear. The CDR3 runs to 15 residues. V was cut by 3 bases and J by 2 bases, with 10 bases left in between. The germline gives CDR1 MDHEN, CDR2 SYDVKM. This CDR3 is CASSFVTFNTGELFF. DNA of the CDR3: TGTGCCAGCAGTTTCGTGACTTTCAACACCGGGGAGCTGTTTTTT.

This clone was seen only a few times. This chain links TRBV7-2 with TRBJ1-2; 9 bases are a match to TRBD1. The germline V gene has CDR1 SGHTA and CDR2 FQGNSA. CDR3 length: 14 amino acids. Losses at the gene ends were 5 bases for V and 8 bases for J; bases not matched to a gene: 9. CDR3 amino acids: CASSKRTGVVGYTF. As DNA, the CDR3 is TGTGCCAGCAGCAAAAGGACAGGGGTAGTCGGCTACACCTTC.

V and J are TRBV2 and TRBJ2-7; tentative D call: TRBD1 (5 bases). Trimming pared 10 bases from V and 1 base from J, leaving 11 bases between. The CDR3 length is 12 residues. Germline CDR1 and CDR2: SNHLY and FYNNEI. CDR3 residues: CAIRRDSYEQYF. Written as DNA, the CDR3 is TGTGCCATTCGCAGGGATTCCTACGAGCAGTACTTC.

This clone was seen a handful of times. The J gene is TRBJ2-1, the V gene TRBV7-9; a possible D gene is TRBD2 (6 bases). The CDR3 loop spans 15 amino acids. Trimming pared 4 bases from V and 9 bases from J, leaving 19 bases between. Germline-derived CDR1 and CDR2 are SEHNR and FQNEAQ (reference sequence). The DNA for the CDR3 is TGTGCCAGCAGCTCACGGACCGCGGGGTCAAGTGAGCAGTTCTTC. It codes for CASSSRTAGSSEQFF.

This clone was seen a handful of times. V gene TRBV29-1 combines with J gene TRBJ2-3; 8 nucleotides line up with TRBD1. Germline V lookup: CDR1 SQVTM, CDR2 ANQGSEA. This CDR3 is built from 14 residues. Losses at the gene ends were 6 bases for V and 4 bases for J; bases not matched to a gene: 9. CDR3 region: CSVSGGSFPDTQYF. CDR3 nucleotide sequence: TGCAGCGTCTCAGGGGGCAGTTTCCCAGATACGCAGTATTTT.

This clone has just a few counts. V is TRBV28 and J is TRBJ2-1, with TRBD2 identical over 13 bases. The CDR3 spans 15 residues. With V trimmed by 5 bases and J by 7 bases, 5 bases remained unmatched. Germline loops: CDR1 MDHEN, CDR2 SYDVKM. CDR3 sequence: CASSTPLAGGNEQFF. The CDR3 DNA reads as TGTGCCAGCAGTACCCCACTAGCGGGGGGGAATGAGCAGTTCTTC.

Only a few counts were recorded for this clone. Written as DNA, the CDR3 is TGTGCCTGGAGCGTCGACAGAACTTATGGCTACACCTTC. It codes for CAWSVDRTYGYTF. The chain has TRBV30 and TRBJ1-2, with D possibly matching TRBD1 (5 bases). Germline V gene lookup returns CDR1 GTSNPN and CDR2 SVGIG (reference sequence). The CDR3 is 13 residues long. V dropped 3 bases and J dropped 5 bases, with 13 bases sitting between them. Full variable domain (remainder filled in from reference TRBV30 and TRBJ1-2): SQTIHQWPATLVQPVGSPLSLECTVEGTSNPNLYWYRQAAGRGLQLLFYSVGIGQISSEVPQNLSASRPQDRQFILSSKKLLLSDSGFYLCAWSVDRTYGYTFGSGTRLTVV.

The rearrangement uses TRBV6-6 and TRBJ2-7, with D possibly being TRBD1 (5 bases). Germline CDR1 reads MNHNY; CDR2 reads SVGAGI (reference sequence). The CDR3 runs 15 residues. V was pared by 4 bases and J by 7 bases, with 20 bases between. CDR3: CASSSNPGYDGEQYF. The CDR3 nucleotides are TGTGCCAGCAGTTCGAATCCAGGGTACGACGGAGAGCAGTACTTC.

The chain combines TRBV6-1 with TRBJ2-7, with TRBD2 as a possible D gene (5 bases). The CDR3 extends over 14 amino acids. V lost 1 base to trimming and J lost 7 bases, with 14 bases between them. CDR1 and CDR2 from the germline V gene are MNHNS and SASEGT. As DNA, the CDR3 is TGTGCCAGCAGTGAAGAGGGAGCGACTACGGAGCAGTACTTC. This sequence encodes CASSEEGATTEQYF.

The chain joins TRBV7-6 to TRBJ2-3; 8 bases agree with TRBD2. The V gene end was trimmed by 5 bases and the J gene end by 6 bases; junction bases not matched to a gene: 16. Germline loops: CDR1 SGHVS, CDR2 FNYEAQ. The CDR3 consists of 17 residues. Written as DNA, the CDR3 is TGTGCCAGCAGCCGGGGGGGCCTTGGGACACCAGGGGATACGCAGTATTTT. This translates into CASSRGGLGTPGDTQYF.

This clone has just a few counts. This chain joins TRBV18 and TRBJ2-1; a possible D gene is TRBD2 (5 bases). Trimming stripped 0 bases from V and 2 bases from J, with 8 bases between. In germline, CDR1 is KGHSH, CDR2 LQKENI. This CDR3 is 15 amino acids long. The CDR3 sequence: CASSPPGGAYNEQFF. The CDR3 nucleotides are TGTGCCAGCTCACCACCTGGAGGTGCCTACAATGAGCAGTTCTTC.

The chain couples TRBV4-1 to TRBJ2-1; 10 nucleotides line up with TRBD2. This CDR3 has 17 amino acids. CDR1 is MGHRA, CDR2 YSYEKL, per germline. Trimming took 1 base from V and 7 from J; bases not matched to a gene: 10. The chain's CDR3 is CASSQVDMGLARNEQFF. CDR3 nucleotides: TGCGCCAGCAGCCAAGTTGACATGGGACTAGCGAGGAATGAGCAGTTCTTC.

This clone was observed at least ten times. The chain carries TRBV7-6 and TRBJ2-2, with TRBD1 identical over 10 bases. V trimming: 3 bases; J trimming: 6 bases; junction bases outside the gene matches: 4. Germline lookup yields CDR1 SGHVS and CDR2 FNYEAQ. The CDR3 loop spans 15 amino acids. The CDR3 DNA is TGTGCCAGCAGCTTCGGGACAGGGGACGCCGGGGAGCTGTTTTTT. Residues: CASSFGTGDAGELFF.

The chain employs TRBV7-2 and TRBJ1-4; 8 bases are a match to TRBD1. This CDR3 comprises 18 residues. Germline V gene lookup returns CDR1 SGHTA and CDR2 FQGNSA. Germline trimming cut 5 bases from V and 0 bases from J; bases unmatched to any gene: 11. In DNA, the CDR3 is TGTGCCAGCAGCCGACGCCAGACGGACAGGGCAACTAATGAAAAACTGTTTTTT. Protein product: CASSRRQTDRATNEKLFF.